The sequence of this T cell receptor (beta chain) was determined in a study of CXCR3-negative and CXCR3-positive naive CD8 T cells. Study-wide results and caveats: CXCR3-positive naive cells had more hydrophobic TRB CDR3s than CXCR3-negative naive cells.

CD45RO-CCR7+CD27+CD95- characterized naive CD8+ T cells. The TRB libraries of cDNA were built by UMI-labeled 5' RACE. After re-calling the 5' RACE reads, TCRdb lists one entry per CDR3 protein, DNA absent. This sample contains about 150,000 distinct CDR3 sequences. Germline V gene lookup returns CDR1 MDHEN and CDR2 SYDVKM. This CDR3 region has 16 residues. Concerning this clonotype: Its matching antigen is unknown.

The sequenced sample consisted of naive CXCR3+ CD8+ T cells from blood. Subset here: CD45RO-CCR7+CD27+CD95- naive CD8+ T cells expressing CXCR3 (TNR3+). The chain is built from TRBV28 and TRBJ2-5; TCRdb selects TRBD1, and the lack of DNA leaves this call unchecked. This receptor was obtained from a human donor in good health. Some clones in this sample may be carry-over from other donors' samples. The CDR3 spells CASSLSATKPQETQYF. The whole variable domain, filled in from reference TRBV28 and TRBJ2-5, reads DVKVTQSSRYLVKRTGEKVFLECVQDMDHENMFWYRQDPGLGLRLIYFSYDVKMKEKGDIPEGYSVSREKKERFSLILESASTNQTSMYLCASSLSATKPQETQYFGPGTRLLVL.